This TCR beta chain was sequenced in a study of blood T cell repertoires in COVID-19 (dated by TCRdb to about 2020). For the study in its entirety: The collaborator samples originated in the United States, Italy and Spain and spanned the acute and convalescent phases of COVID-19. The repertoires were released in a freely available public database intended as a resource for research on the immune response to SARS-CoV-2. The material from the prospective study consisted of cDNA or gDNA derived from T cells, B-cell-depleted T cells, or PBMCs. Where available, HLA class I and class II types were obtained from metadata supplied by the sample provider rather than from assay-based typing. Nearly every sample came with metadata listing a de-identified subject ID, COVID-19 status, age in years and sex. Samples were obtained from the ongoing ImmuneRACE study (first 160 participants) and from some 1,300 subjects provided by 6 global collaborators. Subjects who had been exposed to COVID-19, were actively infected with it, or had recovered from it provided the deeply sampled blood TCRbeta repertoires that made up the dataset. Study-level results and caveats: The quantity of clinical and demographic metadata differed by source and by participant and was supplied without curation.

A word on this clone: The specificity of this receptor is unknown. No per-base quality is available; no much larger clone lies one base away.

TCRbeta CDR3 regions were amplified from genomic DNA using the immunoSEQ Assay, a bias-controlled multiplex PCR. The study's own analysis went as follows. The number of nucleated cells in each sample was estimated by amplification of reference gene primers within the assay. To quantify the absolute abundance of each unique TCRbeta CDR3 rearrangement, sequence reads were collapsed and filtered. For each sample, productive Simpson clonality was calculated by taking the square root of Simpson's diversity index across productive rearrangements. TCRdb carries this immuneACCESS record with in-frame sequences only. Its versions omit some clonotypes, under half of them owing to an unresolved V gene in the studies checked, with the rest unexplained. D and trimming come from the DNA, and the V and J calls and clone size come from that table. This sample lists 55,000 to 65,000 clones; 80% to 90% were detected once. The biggest ten clones account for 6.9% of the sample.

The collaborating institutions used their own protocols to collect whole blood in K2EDTA tubes. Collaborator samples were shipped for TCRbeta analysis as frozen whole blood, isolated PBMCs, or DNA extracted from either sample type. V trim: 5 bases; J trim: 1 base; unmatched bases: 5. Sequences SGHTA (CDR1) and FQGNSA (CDR2) are obtained from the germline V gene. The CDR3 starts with the cysteine, ends with the phenylalanine, and has 18 residues. Solely the CDR3 DNA is kept, with 54 bases framed from the first base. This clonotype originated in a man in his 60s with active or convalescent COVID-19. The sequencing sample was made of peripheral blood. The V and J segments used are TRBV7-2 and TRBJ2-6, and 13 junction bases match TRBD2. CDR3 reads: CASSRTSGGQSGANVLTF. The base sequence is TGTGCCAGCAGCCGGACTAGCGGGGGCCAATCTGGGGCCAACGTCCTGACTTTC.